Listed here is a single TCR beta chain. Its antigen is unidentified. At one end, the junction sequence differs from germline, possibly due to a read error. Specified time point: blood 2 weeks post-SBRT. Described treatment: 15 Gy SBRT to primary tumor, nephrectomy 4 weeks later. There are 18 residues in the CDR3. Germline V gives CDR1 SGHRS, CDR2 YFSETQ. This record comes from a study of radiation and T cells in renal cell carcinoma. General study results and limits: Pretreatment tumor biopsies were lacking, so baseline clonotypes are unknown.

Assay: immunoSEQ multiplex PCR; the TCRdb copy retains only in-frame clones and omits some. The table lists just over 150,000 clones, roughly 87% of them singletons. The sequence was obtained from a woman aged 45 to 65 with renal cell carcinoma. The material was blood, obtained from a patient whose treatment included radiotherapy and nephrectomy. The chain joins TRBV5-1 to TRBJ2-1, with 8 bases matching TRBD2. The CDR3 loop is CASCLAGRGAVSYNEQFF. The CDR3 region has the DNA TGCGCCAGCTGCTTGGCGGGGCGGGGGGCGGTCTCCTACAATGAGCAGTTCTTC.